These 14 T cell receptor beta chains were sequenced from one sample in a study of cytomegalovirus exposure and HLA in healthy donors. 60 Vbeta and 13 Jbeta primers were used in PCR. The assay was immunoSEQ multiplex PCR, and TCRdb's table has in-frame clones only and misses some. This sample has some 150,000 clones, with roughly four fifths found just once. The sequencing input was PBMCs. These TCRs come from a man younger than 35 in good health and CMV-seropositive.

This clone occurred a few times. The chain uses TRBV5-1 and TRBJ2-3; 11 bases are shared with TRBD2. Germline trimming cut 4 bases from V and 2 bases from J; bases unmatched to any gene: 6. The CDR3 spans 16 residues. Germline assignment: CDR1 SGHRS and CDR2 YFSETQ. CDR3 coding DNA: TGCGCCAGCAGCCCGGGGACTAGCGGACTCACAGATACGCAGTATTTT. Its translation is CASSPGTSGLTDTQYF.

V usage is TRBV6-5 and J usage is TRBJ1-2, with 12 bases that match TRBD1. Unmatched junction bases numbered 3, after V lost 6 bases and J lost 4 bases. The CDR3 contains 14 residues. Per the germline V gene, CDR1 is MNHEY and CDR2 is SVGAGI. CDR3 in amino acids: CASRGTGGGYGYTF. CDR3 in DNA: TGTGCCAGCAGGGGGACAGGGGGCGGCTATGGCTACACCTTC.

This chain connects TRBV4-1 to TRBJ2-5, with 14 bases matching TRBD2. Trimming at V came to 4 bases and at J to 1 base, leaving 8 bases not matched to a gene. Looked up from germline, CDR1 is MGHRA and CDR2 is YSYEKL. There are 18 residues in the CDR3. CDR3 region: CASSLRGLAGAIQETQYF. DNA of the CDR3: TGCGCCAGCAGCCTCCGGGGACTAGCGGGAGCTATCCAAGAGACCCAGTACTTC.

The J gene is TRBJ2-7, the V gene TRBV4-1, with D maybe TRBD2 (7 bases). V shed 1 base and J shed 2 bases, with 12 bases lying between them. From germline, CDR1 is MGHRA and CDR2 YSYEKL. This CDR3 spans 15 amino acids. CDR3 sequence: CASSQGGGTPYEQYF. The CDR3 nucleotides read TGCGCCAGCAGCCAAGGGGGAGGGACACCCTACGAGCAGTACTTC.

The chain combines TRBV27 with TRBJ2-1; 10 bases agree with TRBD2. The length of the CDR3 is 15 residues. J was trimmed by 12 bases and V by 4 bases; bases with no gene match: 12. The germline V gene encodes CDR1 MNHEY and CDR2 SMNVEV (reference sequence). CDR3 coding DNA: TGTGCCAGCAGTTCTAAGGACCTAGCGGGAGTTTGGCAGTTCTTC. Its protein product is CASSSKDLAGVWQFF.

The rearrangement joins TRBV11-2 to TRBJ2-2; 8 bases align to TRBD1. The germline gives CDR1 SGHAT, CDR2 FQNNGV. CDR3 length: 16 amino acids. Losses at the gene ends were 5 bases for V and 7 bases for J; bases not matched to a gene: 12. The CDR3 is CASSTQPDRAHGELFF. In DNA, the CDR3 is TGTGCCAGCAGCACGCAGCCGGACAGGGCCCACGGGGAGCTGTTTTTT.

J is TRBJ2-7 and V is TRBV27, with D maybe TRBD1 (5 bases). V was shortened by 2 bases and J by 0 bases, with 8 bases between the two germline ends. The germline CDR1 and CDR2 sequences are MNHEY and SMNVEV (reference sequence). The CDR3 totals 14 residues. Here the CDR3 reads CASSLRGPSYEQYF. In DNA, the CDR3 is TGTGCCAGCAGTTTAAGGGGCCCCTCCTACGAGCAGTACTTC.

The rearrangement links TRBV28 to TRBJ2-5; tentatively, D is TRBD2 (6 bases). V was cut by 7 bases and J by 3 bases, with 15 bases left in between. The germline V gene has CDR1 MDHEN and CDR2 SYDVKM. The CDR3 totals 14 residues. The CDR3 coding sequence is TGTGCCAGCACCCCACTAGCAGAGGAAGAGACCCAGTACTTC. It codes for CASTPLAEEETQYF.

This CDR3 is CASTFRVNQPQHF. CDR3 sequence (DNA): TGTGCCAGCACCTTTCGGGTCAATCAGCCCCAGCATTTT. This chain connects TRBV5-8 to TRBJ1-5; the D is unclear. V lost 6 bases to trimming and J lost 3 bases, with 10 bases between them. The CDR3 is made up of 13 amino acids. Germline CDR1 and CDR2: SGHTS and YDEGEE. Complete variable domain (other parts from reference TRBV5-8 and TRBJ1-5): EAGVTQSPTHLIKTRGQQATLRCSPISGHTSVYWYQQALGLGLQFLLWYDEGEERNRGNFPPRFSGRQFPNYSSELNVNALELEDSALYLCASTFRVNQPQHFGDGTRLSIL.

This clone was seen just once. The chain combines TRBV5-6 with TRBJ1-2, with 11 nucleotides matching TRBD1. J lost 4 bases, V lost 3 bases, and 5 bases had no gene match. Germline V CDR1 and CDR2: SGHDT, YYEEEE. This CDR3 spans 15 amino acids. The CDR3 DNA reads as TGTGCCAGCAGCTGGGGACAGGGGGTAAGCTATGGCTACACCTTC. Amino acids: CASSWGQGVSYGYTF.

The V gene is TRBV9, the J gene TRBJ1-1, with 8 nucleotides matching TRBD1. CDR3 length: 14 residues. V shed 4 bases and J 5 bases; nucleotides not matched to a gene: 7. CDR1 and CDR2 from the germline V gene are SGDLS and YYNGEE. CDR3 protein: CASSPDRGRTEAFF. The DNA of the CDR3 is TGTGCCAGCAGCCCCGACAGGGGACGGACTGAAGCTTTCTTT.

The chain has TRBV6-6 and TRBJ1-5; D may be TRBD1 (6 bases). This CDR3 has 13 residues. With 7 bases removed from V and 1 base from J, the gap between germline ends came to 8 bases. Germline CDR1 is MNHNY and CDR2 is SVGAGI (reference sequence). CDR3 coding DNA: TGTGCCAGCAACCAGGGGAGCAATCAGCCCCAGCATTTT. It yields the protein CASNQGSNQPQHF.

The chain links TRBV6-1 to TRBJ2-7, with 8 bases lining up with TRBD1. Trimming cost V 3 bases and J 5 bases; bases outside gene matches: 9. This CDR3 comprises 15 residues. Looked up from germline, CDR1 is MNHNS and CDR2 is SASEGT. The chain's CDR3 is CASSDRDRLWDEQYF. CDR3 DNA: TGTGCCAGCAGTGACCGGGACAGGCTTTGGGACGAGCAGTACTTC.

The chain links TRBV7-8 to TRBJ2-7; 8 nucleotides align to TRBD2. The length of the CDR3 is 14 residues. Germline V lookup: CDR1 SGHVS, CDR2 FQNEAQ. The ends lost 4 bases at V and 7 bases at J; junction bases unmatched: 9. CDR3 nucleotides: TGTGCCAGCAGCTCGGGACTAGGGGATAGGGAGCAGTACTTC. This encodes CASSSGLGDREQYF.